Below, 17 T cell receptor beta chains from the same sample are listed, as sequenced in a study of cytomegalovirus exposure and HLA in healthy donors. With 60 Vbeta and 13 Jbeta primers, the PCR was carried out. Sequenced by immunoSEQ multiplex PCR; TCRdb stores in-frame clones only, minus some. Among over 150,000 clones listed, around 80% were seen once. The sample consisted of PBMCs. These receptors all come from a woman aged 45-59 years in good health and CMV-seropositive.

The chain couples TRBV5-4 to TRBJ2-1; TRBD1 is a possible D gene (5 bases). Between the trimmed V and J ends, which lost 0 bases and 4 bases, there was a span of 11 bases. The CDR3 spans 15 residues. Germline V gives CDR1 SGHNT, CDR2 YYREEE (reference sequence). CDR3 DNA: TGTGCCAGCAGCTTGGGCCAAACAGGTTACAATGAGCAGTTCTTC. This translates into CASSLGQTGYNEQFF. Together with reference TRBV5-4 and TRBJ2-1, the CDR3 gives the full variable domain: ETGVTQSPTHLIKTRGQQVTLRCSSQSGHNTVSWYQQALGQGPQFIFQYYREEENGRGNFPPRFSGLQFPNYSSELNVNALELDDSALYLCASSLGQTGYNEQFFGPGTRLTVL.

The chain employs TRBV6-5 and TRBJ2-7; unclear D gene. The CDR3 is made up of 15 amino acids. CDR1 MNHEY and CDR2 SVGAGI come from the germline V gene. V was cut by 0 bases and J by 1 base, with 10 bases left in between. In DNA form, the CDR3 reads TGTGCCAGCAGTTACTCGAAGGCGGTATCCTACGAGCAGTACTTC. As protein: CASSYSKAVSYEQYF.

This rearrangement joins TRBV27 to TRBJ1-2, with TRBD1 identical over 9 bases. CDR1 MNHEY and CDR2 SMNVEV come from the germline V gene (reference sequence). V gave up 0 bases and J gave up 2 bases; unmatched junction bases: 4. This CDR3 region has 16 residues. CDR3 DNA: TGTGCCAGCAGTTTATCACCAGGGACAGGGAACTATGGCTACACCTTC. Encoded protein: CASSLSPGTGNYGYTF.

The rearrangement joins TRBV30 to TRBJ2-3; D might be TRBD2 (6 bases). The CDR3 has 13 amino acids. V was cut by 5 bases and J by 4 bases, with 13 bases left in between. Per germline, CDR1 GTSNPN and CDR2 SVGIG (reference sequence). In nucleotides, the CDR3 is TGTGCCTGGGAGGCGGGGTCCGCAGATACGCAGTATTTT. Protein sequence: CAWEAGSADTQYF.

This clone was seen once. J is TRBJ1-5 and V is TRBV30, with a weak D call TRBD1 (5 bases). The CDR3 runs to 13 residues. With 2 bases removed from V and 7 bases from J, the gap between germline ends came to 12 bases. Per germline, CDR1 GTSNPN and CDR2 SVGIG (reference sequence). The CDR3 sequence is CAWSRRVDQPQHF. The DNA for the CDR3 is TGTGCCTGGAGTCGCAGGGTAGACCAGCCCCAGCATTTT.

This chain links TRBV6-5 with TRBJ2-3, with 8 positions matching TRBD1. The germline gives CDR1 MNHEY, CDR2 SVGAGI. The J segment lost 2 bases and the V segment lost 6 bases, leaving 7 bases of the junction unmatched. The CDR3 is made up of 15 amino acids. The CDR3 region is CASRRQGFNTDTQYF. CDR3 coding DNA: TGTGCCAGCAGGCGACAGGGGTTCAACACAGATACGCAGTATTTT.

The V call is TRBV11-3, the J call TRBJ1-6, with D unclear. Trimming shortened V by 3 bases and J by 8 bases, and 8 bases separated the two germline ends. The CDR3 spans 13 residues. Germline V gives CDR1 SGHNT, CDR2 YENEEA. CDR3 region: CASSFSVDSPLHF. The DNA of the CDR3 is TGTGCCAGCAGCTTCTCAGTTGATTCACCCCTCCACTTT.

The V gene is TRBV10-2, the J gene TRBJ2-4; 7 nucleotides align to TRBD2. The CDR3 runs 13 residues. The V segment lost 8 bases and the J segment 7 bases; nucleotides outside the gene matches: 8. From germline, CDR1 is WSHSY and CDR2 SAAADI. The DNA of the CDR3 is TGCGCCAGCGCACCGGGACTAATCAACATTCAGTACTTC. It is translated as CASAPGLINIQYF.

This clone was detected many times. V usage is TRBV6-1 and J usage is TRBJ1-3; 9 bases are a match to TRBD1. The CDR3 is 15 residues long. From germline, CDR1 is MNHNS and CDR2 SASEGT. V was pared by 1 base and J by 2 bases, with 0 bases of the junction left unmatched. The CDR3 spells CASSEGQGAGNTIYF. CDR3 nucleotides: TGTGCCAGCAGTGAAGGACAGGGGGCTGGAAACACCATATATTTT.

The chain combines TRBV6-4 with TRBJ1-1, with D unclear. The V gene lost 5 bases and the J gene lost 5 bases, with 12 bases spanning the gap. The germline V gene has CDR1 MRHNA and CDR2 SNTAGT. CDR3 length: 13 residues. CDR3 in DNA: TGTGCCAGCAGTCCGCAAACGGGGACTGAAGCTTTCTTT. It is translated as CASSPQTGTEAFF.

This clone was seen only a few times. The V call is TRBV10-1, the J call TRBJ1-1; no clear D gene. Trimming took off 0 bases at V and 5 bases at J, with 10 bases between the two ends. The CDR3 has 14 residues. Germline-derived CDR1 and CDR2 are WNHNN and SYGVQD (reference sequence). The CDR3, as DNA: TGCGCCAGCAGTGAGTCCTCCGCGGGGACTGAAGCTTTCTTT. Translating it yields CASSESSAGTEAFF.

The chain recombines TRBV6-6 with TRBJ2-7, with 8 positions matching TRBD1. CDR1 is MNHNY, CDR2 SVGAGI, per germline (reference sequence). V lost 0 bases, J lost 0 bases, and 1 base stayed unmatched. The CDR3 sequence is 15 residues long. Written as DNA, the CDR3 is TGTGCCAGCAGTTACTCGGACAGGGCCTCCTACGAGCAGTACTTC. Its translation is CASSYSDRASYEQYF.

This clone appeared once. The gene calls are TRBV9 and TRBJ2-6; D possibly corresponds to TRBD1 (5 bases). The CDR3 contains 17 residues. Germline CDR1 is SGDLS and CDR2 is YYNGEE. The V and J ends lost 4 bases and 1 base respectively, with 15 bases between them. CDR3 protein: CASSPYVTASGANVLTF. The CDR3 bases are TGTGCCAGCAGCCCCTACGTGACAGCGTCTGGGGCCAACGTCCTGACTTTC.

In this sample, this clone turned up a few times. Written as DNA, the CDR3 is TGTGCCAGCAGCTTCGGCGGGTCCCAAGAGACCCAGTACTTC. This sequence encodes CASSFGGSQETQYF. This rearrangement joins TRBV7-2 to TRBJ2-5, with a possible D match to TRBD2 (5 bases). Germline CDR1 and CDR2: SGHTA and FQGNSA. The V gene lost 3 bases and the J gene lost 1 base, with 9 bases spanning the gap. The CDR3 runs 14 residues.

This chain connects TRBV11-2 to TRBJ2-5, with 7 positions matching TRBD1. The V gene's germline CDR1 is SGHAT and CDR2 FQNNGV. The trim removed 1 base at V and 0 bases at J, leaving 11 bases unmatched. This CDR3 is 18 amino acids long. The CDR3, as DNA: TGTGCCAGCAGCTTAGTTAAGGGACAGAGACCGTACCAAGAGACCCAGTACTTC. Its translation is CASSLVKGQRPYQETQYF.

This clone was seen just once. Other DNA sequences from this sample encode an identical CDR3 as well. The chain's CDR3 is CASSSISRSSGASYEQYF. CDR3 bases: TGTGCCAGCAGCTCAATATCTAGGTCTAGCGGGGCCTCCTACGAGCAGTACTTC. The chain combines TRBV7-2 with TRBJ2-7; 9 nucleotides align to TRBD2. Germline assignment: CDR1 SGHTA and CDR2 FQGNSA. Germline trimming cut 4 bases from V and 0 bases from J; bases unmatched to any gene: 13. The CDR3 extends over 18 amino acids.

The chain links TRBV7-2 to TRBJ2-2; 8 bases align to TRBD1. The CDR3 length is 15 residues. Germline V lookup: CDR1 SGHTA, CDR2 FQGNSA. Losses at the gene ends were 5 bases for V and 7 bases for J; bases not matched to a gene: 9. In nucleotides, the CDR3 is TGTGCCAGCAGCCTCCAGGGGGCGATGGGCGGGGAGCTGTTTTTT. Protein: CASSLQGAMGGELFF.